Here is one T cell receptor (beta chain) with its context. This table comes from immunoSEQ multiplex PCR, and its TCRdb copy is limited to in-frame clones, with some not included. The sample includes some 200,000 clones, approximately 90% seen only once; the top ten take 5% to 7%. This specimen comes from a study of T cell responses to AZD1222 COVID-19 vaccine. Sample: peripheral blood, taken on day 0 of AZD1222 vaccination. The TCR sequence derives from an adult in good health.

The CDR3 is CASTRDRQETQYF. In nucleotides, the CDR3 is TGTGCCAGCACCAGGGACAGACAAGAGACCCAGTACTTC. The chain joins TRBV18 to TRBJ2-5; 7 bases match TRBD1. CDR1 and CDR2 (germline): KGHSH, LQKENI. The CDR3 extends over 13 amino acids. Trimming removed 8 bases from V and 2 bases from J; junction bases left unmatched: 5.